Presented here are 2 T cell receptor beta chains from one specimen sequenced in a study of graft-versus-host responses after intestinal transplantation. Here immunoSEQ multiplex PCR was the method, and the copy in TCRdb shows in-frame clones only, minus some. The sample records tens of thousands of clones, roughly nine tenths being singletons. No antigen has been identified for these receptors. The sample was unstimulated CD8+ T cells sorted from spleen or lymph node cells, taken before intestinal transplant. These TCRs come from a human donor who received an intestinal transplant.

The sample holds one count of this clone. CDR3 amino acids: CASRGLEDYGYTF. CDR3 sequence (DNA): TGTGCCAGCAGGGGATTGGAGGACTATGGCTACACCTTC. This chain connects TRBV6-1 to TRBJ1-2; D not certain. This CDR3 comprises 13 residues. V was cut by 6 bases and J by 3 bases, with 11 bases left in between. From germline, CDR1 is MNHNS and CDR2 SASEGT.

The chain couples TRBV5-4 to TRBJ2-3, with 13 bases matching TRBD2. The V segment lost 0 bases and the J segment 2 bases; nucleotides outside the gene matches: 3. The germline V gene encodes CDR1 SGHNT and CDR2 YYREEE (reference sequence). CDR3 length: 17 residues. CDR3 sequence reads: CASSLELAGGPTDTQYF. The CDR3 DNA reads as TGTGCCAGCAGCTTGGAACTAGCGGGGGGGCCCACAGATACGCAGTATTTT.